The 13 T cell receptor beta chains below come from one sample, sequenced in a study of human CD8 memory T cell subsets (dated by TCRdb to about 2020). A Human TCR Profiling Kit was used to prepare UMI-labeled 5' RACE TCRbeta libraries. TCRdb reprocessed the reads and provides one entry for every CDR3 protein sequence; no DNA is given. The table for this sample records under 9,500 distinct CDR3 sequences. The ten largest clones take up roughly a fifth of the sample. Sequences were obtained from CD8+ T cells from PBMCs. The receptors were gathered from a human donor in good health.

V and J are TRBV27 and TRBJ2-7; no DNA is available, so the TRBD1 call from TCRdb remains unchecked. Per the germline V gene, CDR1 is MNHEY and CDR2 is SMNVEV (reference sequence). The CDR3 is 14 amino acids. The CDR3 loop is CASSFRGHLYEQYF.

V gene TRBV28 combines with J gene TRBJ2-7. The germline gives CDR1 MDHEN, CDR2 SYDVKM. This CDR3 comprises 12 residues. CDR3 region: CASREGLYEQYF.

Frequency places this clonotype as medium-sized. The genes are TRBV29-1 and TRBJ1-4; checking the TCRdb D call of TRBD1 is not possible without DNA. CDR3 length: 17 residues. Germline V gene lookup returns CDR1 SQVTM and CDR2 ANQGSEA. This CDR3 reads CSVEDFTGGPLGEKLFF.

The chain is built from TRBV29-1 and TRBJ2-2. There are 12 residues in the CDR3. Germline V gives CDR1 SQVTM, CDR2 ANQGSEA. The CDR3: CSARKSTGELFF.

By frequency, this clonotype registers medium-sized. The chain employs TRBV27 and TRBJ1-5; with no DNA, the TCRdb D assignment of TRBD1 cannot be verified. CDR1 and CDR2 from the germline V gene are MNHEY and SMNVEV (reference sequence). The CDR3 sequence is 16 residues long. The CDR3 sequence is CASSVTMGQGNQPQHF.

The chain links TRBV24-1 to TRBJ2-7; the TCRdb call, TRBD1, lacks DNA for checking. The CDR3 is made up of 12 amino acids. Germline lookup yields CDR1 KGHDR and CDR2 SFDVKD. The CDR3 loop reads CATSDWGDEQYF.

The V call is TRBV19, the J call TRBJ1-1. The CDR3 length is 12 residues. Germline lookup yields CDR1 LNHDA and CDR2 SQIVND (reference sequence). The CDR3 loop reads CATSKGYTEAFF.

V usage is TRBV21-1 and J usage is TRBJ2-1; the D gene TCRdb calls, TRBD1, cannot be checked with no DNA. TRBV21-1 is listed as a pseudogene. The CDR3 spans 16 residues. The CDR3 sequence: CASSKVTDRYYNEQFF.

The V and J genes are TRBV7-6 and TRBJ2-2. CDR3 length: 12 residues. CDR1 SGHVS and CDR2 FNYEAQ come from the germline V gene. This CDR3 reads CASSLRSGELFF. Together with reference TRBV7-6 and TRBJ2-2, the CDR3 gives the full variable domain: GAGVSQSPRYKVTKRGQDVALRCDPISGHVSLYWYRQALGQGPEFLTYFNYEAQQDKSGLPNDRFSAERPEGSISTLTIQRTEQRDSAMYRCASSLRSGELFFGEGSRLTVL.

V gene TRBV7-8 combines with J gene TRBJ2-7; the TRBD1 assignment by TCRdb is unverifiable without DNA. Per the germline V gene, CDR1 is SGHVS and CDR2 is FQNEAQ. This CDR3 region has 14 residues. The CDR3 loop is CASSPPDGIYEQYF. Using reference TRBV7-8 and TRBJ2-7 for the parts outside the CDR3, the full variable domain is GAGVSQSPRYKVAKRGQDVALRCDPISGHVSLFWYQQALGQGPEFLTYFQNEAQLDKSGLPSDRFFAERPEGSVSTLKIQRTQQEDSAVYLCASSPPDGIYEQYFGPGTRLTVT.

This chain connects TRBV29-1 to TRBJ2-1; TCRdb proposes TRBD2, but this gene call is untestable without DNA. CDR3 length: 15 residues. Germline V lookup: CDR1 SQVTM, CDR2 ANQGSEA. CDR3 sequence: CSVVLADSSYNEQFF.

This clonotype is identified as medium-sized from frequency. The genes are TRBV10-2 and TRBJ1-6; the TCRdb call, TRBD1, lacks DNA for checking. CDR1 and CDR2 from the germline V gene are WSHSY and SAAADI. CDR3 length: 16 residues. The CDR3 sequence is CASSESSIRQRQSLHF.

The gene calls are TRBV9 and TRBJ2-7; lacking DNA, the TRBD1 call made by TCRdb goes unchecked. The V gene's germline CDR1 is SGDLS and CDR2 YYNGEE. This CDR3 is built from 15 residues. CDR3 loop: CASSVDGGTVYEQYF.